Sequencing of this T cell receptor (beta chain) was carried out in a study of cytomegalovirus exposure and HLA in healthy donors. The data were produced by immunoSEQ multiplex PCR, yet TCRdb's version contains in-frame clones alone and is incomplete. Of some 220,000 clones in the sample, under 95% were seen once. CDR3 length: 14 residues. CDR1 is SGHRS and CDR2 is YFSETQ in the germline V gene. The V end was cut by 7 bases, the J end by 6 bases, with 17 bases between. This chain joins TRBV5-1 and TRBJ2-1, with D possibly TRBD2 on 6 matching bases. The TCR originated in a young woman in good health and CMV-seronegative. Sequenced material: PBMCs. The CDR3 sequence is CASARDEGGNEQFF. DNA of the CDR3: TGCGCCAGCGCACGGGATGAGGGAGGCAATGAGCAGTTCTTC.